Included here is one T cell receptor beta chain sequence, with context. The antigen remains unidentified. This specimen belongs to a study of T cell responses to AZD1222 COVID-19 vaccine. General study results and limits: Dominant at 160-218 and 743-854, vaccine-associated CD4 TCRs also spanned spike. Baseline serostatus was positive in only a handful of AZD1222 recipients.

Measured with immunoSEQ multiplex PCR; TCRdb has only the in-frame clones, and not every one. Of over 140,000 clones listed, about 91% were seen once; the top ten hold around 3.3%. The V segment lost 5 bases and the J segment 9 bases; nucleotides outside the gene matches: 6. The germline V gene encodes CDR1 MNHEY and CDR2 SVGAGI. This CDR3 has 15 residues. This sequence was found in an adult who received the AZD1222 COVID-19 vaccine. Sequencing used peripheral blood, obtained 28 days after the second AZD1222 dose. The chain links TRBV6-5 to TRBJ2-1, with TRBD2 matching over 14 bases. The CDR3 loop is CASSTGTSGRSEQFF. The CDR3 coding sequence is TGTGCCAGCAGTACCGGGACTAGCGGGAGAAGTGAGCAGTTCTTC.